This T cell receptor beta chain was observed in a study of blood T cell repertoires in COVID-19. For the study at large: The United States, Italy and Spain were the sources of the acute and convalescent COVID-19 samples.

Clones were read by immunoSEQ multiplex PCR, and TCRdb kept only the in-frame ones, dropping some. The sample carries more than 100,000 clones, over 75% recorded once. The source of this sequence is a man in his 60s with active or convalescent COVID-19. The sequenced sample consisted of peripheral blood.

CDR3 in DNA: TGTGCCAGCAGCGGGGGGGACTCCTACAATGAGCAGTTCTTC. Encoded protein: CASSGGDSYNEQFF. This rearrangement joins TRBV9 to TRBJ2-1, with a possible D match to TRBD2 (6 bases). V gave up 3 bases and J gave up 0 bases, with 7 bases separating them. Per germline, CDR1 SGDLS and CDR2 YYNGEE. CDR3 length: 14 residues.